The 17 T cell receptor beta chains below were found in one sample sequenced in a study of monozygotic twins with inflammatory bowel disease. From the 5' RACE reads, TCRdb lists one entry per CDR3 protein and no DNA. The sample table sets out about 210,000 distinct CDR3 sequences. The sample taken for sequencing was blood. All receptors come from a human donor with ulcerative colitis or Crohn's disease, or a healthy co-twin of an affected twin (not recorded which).

This sequence joins TRBV5-1 and TRBJ1-2; TCRdb returns TRBD1, unconfirmable since there is no DNA. Germline V gene data show CDR1 as SGHRS and CDR2 as YFSETQ. The CDR3 runs to 15 residues. The CDR3 loop is CASSSRGNPNYGYTF.

V usage is TRBV5-1 and J usage is TRBJ2-7; TCRdb designates TRBD1, a call that cannot be tested without DNA. This CDR3 spans 13 amino acids. CDR1 SGHRS and CDR2 YFSETQ come from the germline V gene. The CDR3 protein is CASSPGQPYEQYF. Combining the CDR3 with reference TRBV5-1 and TRBJ2-7 gives the whole variable domain KAGVTQTPRYLIKTRGQQVTLSCSPISGHRSVSWYQQTPGQGLQFLFEYFSETQRNKGNFPGRFSGRQFSNSRSEMNVSTLELGDSALYLCASSPGQPYEQYFGPGTRLTVT.

The chain recombines TRBV5-4 with TRBJ1-1. CDR1 SGHNT and CDR2 YYREEE come from the germline V gene (reference sequence). The CDR3 is made up of 12 amino acids. CDR3 loop: CASGLENTEAFF. The variable domain in full, with the rest retrieved from reference TRBV5-4 and TRBJ1-1, is ETGVTQSPTHLIKTRGQQVTLRCSSQSGHNTVSWYQQALGQGPQFIFQYYREEENGRGNFPPRFSGLQFPNYSSELNVNALELDDSALYLCASGLENTEAFFGQGTRLTVV.

The genes are TRBV5-6 and TRBJ1-5; checking the TCRdb D call of TRBD1 is not possible without DNA. Germline CDR1 SGHDT, CDR2 YYEEEE. This CDR3 contains 14 residues. The CDR3: CASSFRQGQQPQHF.

V and J are TRBV7-9 and TRBJ1-5; the TCRdb call, TRBD1, lacks DNA for checking. CDR3 size: 12 residues. The germline V gene encodes CDR1 SEHNR and CDR2 FQNEAQ (reference sequence). CDR3 residues: CAIQGSNQPQHF.

This chain joins TRBV5-1 and TRBJ1-1. Germline V lookup: CDR1 SGHRS, CDR2 YFSETQ. This CDR3 is built from 13 residues. This chain's CDR3 is CASSRSTNTEAFF.

The chain links TRBV6-5 to TRBJ1-1; the TCRdb D gene call, TRBD1, has no DNA to confirm it. CDR3 length equals 16 residues. Looked up from germline, CDR1 is MNHEY and CDR2 is SVGAGI. CDR3 loop: CASSSPRQGGNTEAFF.

The chain employs TRBV12-3 or TRBV12-4 and TRBJ1-5. The CDR3 has 14 residues. The CDR3 loop reads CASSPTDRNQPQHF.

This chain connects TRBV6-1 to TRBJ1-1; the TCRdb D gene call, TRBD1, has no DNA to confirm it. The CDR3 runs to 13 residues. The V gene's germline CDR1 is MNHNS and CDR2 SASEGT. The CDR3 protein is CASSIRENTEAFF.

CDR3 region: CASKVGGDRRRNGYTF. The chain couples TRBV19 to TRBJ1-2; the D call of TRBD1 rests on TCRdb alone, since no DNA is present to check it. The CDR3 runs 16 residues. Germline V gene data show CDR1 as LNHDA and CDR2 as SQIVND (reference sequence). Looking up the rest from reference TRBV19 and TRBJ1-2 gives the full variable domain: DGGITQSPKYLFRKEGQNVTLSCEQNLNHDAMYWYRQDPGQGLRLIYYSQIVNDFQKGDIAEGYSVSREKKESFPLTVTSAQKNPTAFYLCASKVGGDRRRNGYTFGSGTRLTVV.

The V and J genes are TRBV6-1 and TRBJ1-4; with no DNA, the TCRdb D assignment of TRBD1 cannot be verified. Germline CDR1 MNHNS, CDR2 SASEGT. CDR3 length: 15 amino acids. CDR3 amino acids: CASSRTWGPDEKLFF.

The rearrangement uses TRBV20-1 and TRBJ1-5; there is no DNA to check the TCRdb D call of TRBD1. The CDR3 extends over 13 amino acids. Germline CDR1 and CDR2: DFQATT and SNEGSKA (reference sequence). The CDR3 protein is CSAPGQGNQPQHF.

The gene calls are TRBV5-1 and TRBJ1-1; with no DNA, the TCRdb D assignment of TRBD1 cannot be verified. This CDR3 has 15 residues. Germline V gives CDR1 SGHRS, CDR2 YFSETQ. This CDR3 is CASSAPGTDNTEAFF.

V and J are TRBV10-2 and TRBJ1-1. The V gene's germline CDR1 is WSHSY and CDR2 SAAADI. The CDR3 extends over 12 amino acids. CDR3 in amino acids: CASSVRETEAFF.

The gene calls are TRBV24-1 and TRBJ2-5; TCRdb's D call of TRBD1 is untestable without DNA. There are 14 residues in the CDR3. Germline V gene lookup returns CDR1 KGHDR and CDR2 SFDVKD. This chain's CDR3 is CATSDNRGIETQYF.

The J gene is TRBJ2-5, the V gene TRBV3-1; TCRdb reports TRBD2, a call that lacks DNA to check it against. Germline V gene data show CDR1 as LGHDT and CDR2 as YNNKEL (reference sequence). The CDR3 covers 17 residues. The CDR3 loop reads CASSQAGLAGVQETQYF.

This CDR3 is CASSLSLETQYF. The V call is TRBV11-2, the J call TRBJ2-5. Germline V CDR1 and CDR2: SGHAT, FQNNGV. This CDR3 has 12 residues.